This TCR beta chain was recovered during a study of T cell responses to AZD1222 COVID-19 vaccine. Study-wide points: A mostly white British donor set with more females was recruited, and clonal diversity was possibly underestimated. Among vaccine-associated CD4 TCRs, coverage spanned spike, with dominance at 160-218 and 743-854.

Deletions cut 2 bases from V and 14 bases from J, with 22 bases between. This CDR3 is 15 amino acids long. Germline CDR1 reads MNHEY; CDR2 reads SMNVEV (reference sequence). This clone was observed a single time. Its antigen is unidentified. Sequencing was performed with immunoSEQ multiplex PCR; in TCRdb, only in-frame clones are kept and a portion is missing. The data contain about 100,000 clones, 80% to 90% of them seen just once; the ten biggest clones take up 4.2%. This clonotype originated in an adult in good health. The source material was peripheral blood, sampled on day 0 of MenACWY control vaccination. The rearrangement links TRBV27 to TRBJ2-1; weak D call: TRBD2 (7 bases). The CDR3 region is CASSLRGASGIGEFF. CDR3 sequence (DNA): TGTGCCAGCAGTTTAAGGGGGGCTAGCGGCATAGGGGAGTTCTTC.